This TCR beta chain was identified in a study of tumor T cells in aggressive B-cell lymphoma. Measured with immunoSEQ multiplex PCR; TCRdb has only the in-frame clones, and not every one. Among approximately 12,000 clones listed, 89% were seen once. CDR3 size: 13 residues. Germline V lookup: CDR1 MDHEN, CDR2 SYDVKM. Trimming removed 2 bases at V and 1 base at J, with 5 bases between. The source of this sequence is an adult with diffuse large B cell lymphoma. This chain connects TRBV28 to TRBJ1-1; D unresolved. The sequenced sample was tumor tissue. This CDR3 reads CASSLTRNTEAFF. The CDR3 DNA reads as TGTGCCAGCAGTTTAACAAGGAACACTGAAGCTTTCTTT.